This entry describes one T cell receptor beta chain. The data originate from a study of blood T cell repertoires in COVID-19. Across the whole study: Samples came from the United States, Italy and Spain, spanning acute and convalescent COVID-19.

TCRdb keeps only in-frame clones here, not all; method: immunoSEQ multiplex PCR. The sample consists of approximately 53,000 clones, about 90% of them appearing once. This CDR3 has 16 residues. Germline V gives CDR1 SGHRS, CDR2 YFSETQ. V lost 0 bases, J lost 0 bases, and 10 bases lay in between. The genes are TRBV5-1 and TRBJ1-3; D is unresolved. The source is a human donor in a cohort sampled during active COVID-19. Sequencing input: peripheral blood. The CDR3 nucleotides are TGCGCCAGCAGCTTGGATAACCCACTCTCTGGAAACACCATATATTTT. Its translation is CASSLDNPLSGNTIYF.